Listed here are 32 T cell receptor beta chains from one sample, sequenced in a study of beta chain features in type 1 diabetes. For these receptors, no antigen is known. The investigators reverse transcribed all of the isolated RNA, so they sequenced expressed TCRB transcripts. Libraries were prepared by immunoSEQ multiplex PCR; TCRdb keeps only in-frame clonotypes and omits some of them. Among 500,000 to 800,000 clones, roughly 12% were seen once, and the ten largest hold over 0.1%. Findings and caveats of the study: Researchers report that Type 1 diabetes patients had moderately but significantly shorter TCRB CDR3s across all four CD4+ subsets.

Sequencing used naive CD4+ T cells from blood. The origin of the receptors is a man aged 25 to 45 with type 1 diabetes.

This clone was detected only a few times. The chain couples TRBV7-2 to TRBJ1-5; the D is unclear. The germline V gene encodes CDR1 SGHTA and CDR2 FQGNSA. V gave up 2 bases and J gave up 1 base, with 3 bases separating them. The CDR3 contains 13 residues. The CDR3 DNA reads TGTGCCAGCAGCTTACAAAGCAATCAGCCCCAGCATTTT. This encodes CASSLQSNQPQHF.

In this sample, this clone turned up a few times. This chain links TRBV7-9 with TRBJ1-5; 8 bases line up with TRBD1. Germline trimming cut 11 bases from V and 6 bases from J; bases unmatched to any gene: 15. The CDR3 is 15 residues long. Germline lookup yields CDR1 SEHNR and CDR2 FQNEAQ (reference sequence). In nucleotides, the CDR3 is TGTGCCGCCGAGAGGGGCCGACAGGGGATTCAGCCCCAGCATTTT. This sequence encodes CAAERGRQGIQPQHF.

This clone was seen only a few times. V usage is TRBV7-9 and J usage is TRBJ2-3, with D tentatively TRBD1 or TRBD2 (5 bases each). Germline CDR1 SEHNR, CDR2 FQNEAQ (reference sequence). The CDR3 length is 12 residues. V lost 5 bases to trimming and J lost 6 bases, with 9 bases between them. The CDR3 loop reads CASSQWGDTQYF. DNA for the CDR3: TGTGCCAGCAGCCAATGGGGGGATACGCAGTATTTT.

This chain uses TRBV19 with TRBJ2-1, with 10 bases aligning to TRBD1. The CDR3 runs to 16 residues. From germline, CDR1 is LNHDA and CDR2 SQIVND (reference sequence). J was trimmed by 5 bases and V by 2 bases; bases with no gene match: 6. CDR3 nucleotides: TGTGCCAGTAGTATACTGGGGACAGGGGACCACAATGAGCAGTTCTTC. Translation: CASSILGTGDHNEQFF.

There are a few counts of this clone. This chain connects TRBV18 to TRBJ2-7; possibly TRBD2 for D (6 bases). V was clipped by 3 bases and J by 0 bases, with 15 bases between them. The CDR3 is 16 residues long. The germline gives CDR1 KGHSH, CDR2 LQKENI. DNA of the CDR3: TGTGCCAGCTCACCCCTCAGGGTGGAGGGCTCCTACGAGCAGTACTTC. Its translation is CASSPLRVEGSYEQYF.

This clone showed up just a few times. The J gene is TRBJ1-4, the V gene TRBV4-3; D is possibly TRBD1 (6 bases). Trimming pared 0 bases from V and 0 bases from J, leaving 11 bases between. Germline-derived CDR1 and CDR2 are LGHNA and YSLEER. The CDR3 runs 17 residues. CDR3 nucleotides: TGCGCCAGCAGCCAAGACTCACAGGGCGCAACTAATGAAAAACTGTTTTTT. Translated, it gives CASSQDSQGATNEKLFF.

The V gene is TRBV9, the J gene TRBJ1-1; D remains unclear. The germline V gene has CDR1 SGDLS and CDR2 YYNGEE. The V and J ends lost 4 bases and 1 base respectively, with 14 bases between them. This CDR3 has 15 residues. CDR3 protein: CASSPQVSGNTEAFF. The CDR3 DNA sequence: TGTGCCAGCAGCCCGCAGGTCTCCGGGAACACTGAAGCTTTCTTT.

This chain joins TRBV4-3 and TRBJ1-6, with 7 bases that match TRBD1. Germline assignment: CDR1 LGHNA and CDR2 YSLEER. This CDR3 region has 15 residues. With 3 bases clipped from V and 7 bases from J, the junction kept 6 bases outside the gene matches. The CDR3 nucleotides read TGCGCCAGCAGCCAGGACATGACAGGGAATTCACCCCTCCACTTT. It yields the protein CASSQDMTGNSPLHF.

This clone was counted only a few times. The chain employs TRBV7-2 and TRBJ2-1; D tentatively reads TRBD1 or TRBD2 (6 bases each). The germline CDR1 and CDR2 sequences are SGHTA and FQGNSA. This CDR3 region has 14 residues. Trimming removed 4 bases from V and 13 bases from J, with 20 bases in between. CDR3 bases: TGTGCCAGCAGCTCCCTAGAGAGGGGGGCAAATCAGTTCTTC. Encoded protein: CASSSLERGANQFF.

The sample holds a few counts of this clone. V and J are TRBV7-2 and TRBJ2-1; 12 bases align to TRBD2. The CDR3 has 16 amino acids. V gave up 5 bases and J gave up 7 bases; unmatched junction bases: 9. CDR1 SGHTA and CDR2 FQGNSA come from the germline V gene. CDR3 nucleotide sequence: TGTGCCAGCAGCATCAGACTAGCGGGGGTGGTAAATGAGCAGTTCTTC. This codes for CASSIRLAGVVNEQFF.

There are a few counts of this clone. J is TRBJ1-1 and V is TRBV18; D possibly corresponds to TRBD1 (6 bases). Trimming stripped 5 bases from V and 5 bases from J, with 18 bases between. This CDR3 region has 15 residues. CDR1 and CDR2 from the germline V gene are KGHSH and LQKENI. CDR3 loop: CASSTLEAGDTEAFF. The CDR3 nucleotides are TGTGCCAGCTCAACACTAGAGGCAGGGGATACTGAAGCTTTCTTT.

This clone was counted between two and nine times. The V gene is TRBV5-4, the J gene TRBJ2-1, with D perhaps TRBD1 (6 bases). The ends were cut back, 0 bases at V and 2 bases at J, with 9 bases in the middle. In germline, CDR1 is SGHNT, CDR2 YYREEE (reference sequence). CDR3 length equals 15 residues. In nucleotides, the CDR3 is TGTGCCAGCAGCTTGGGACAGGACACCTACAATGAGCAGTTCTTC. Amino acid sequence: CASSLGQDTYNEQFF.

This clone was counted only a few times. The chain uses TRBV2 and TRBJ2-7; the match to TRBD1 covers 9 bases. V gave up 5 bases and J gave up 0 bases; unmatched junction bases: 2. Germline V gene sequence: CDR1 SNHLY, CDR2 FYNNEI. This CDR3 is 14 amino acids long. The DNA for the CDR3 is TGTGCCAGCAGTCACAGGGGGCACTCCTACGAGCAGTACTTC. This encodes CASSHRGHSYEQYF.

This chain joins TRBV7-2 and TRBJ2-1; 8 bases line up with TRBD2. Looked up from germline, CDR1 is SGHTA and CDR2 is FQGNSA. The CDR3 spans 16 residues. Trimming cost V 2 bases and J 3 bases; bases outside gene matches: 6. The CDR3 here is CASSLPSGGGYNEQFF. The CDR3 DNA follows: TGTGCCAGCAGCTTACCCAGCGGGGGTGGCTACAATGAGCAGTTCTTC.

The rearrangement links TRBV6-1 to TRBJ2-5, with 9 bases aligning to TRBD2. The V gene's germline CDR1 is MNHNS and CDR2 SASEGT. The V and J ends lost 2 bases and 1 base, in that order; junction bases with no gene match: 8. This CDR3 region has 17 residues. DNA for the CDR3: TGTGCCAGCAGTGAATTTGGTAGCGGGGGCCCCCAAGAGACCCAGTACTTC. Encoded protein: CASSEFGSGGPQETQYF.

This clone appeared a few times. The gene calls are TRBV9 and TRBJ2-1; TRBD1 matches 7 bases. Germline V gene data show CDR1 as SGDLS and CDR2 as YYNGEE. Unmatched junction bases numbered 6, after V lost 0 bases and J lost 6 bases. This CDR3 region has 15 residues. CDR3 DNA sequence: TGTGCCAGCAGCGTAGTGGGGGACAGCTTCAATGAGCAGTTCTTC. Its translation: CASSVVGDSFNEQFF.

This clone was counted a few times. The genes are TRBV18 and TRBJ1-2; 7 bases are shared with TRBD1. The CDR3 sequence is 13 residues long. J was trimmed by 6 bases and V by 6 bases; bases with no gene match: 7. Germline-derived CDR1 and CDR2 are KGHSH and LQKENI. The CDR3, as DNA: TGTGCCAGCTCTCCAGACAGGGTGGATGGCTACACCTTC. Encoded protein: CASSPDRVDGYTF.

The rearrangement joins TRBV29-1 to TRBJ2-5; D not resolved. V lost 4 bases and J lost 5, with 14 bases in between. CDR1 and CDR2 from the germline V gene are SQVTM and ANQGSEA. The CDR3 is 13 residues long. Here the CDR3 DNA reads TGCAGCGTTGTGATCCAGACTGGGGAGACCCAGTACTTC. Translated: CSVVIQTGETQYF. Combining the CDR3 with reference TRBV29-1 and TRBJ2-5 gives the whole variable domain SAVISQKPSRDICQRGTSLTIQCQVDSQVTMMFWYRQQPGQSLTLIATANQGSEATYESGFVIDKFPISRPNLTFSTLTVSNMSPEDSSIYLCSVVIQTGETQYFGPGTRLLVL.

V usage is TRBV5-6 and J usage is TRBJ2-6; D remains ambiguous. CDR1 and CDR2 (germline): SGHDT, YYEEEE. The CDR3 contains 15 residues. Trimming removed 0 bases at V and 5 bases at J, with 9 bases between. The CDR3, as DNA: TGTGCCAGCAGCTTGGTAGGTCTCCGGGCCAACGTCCTGACTTTC. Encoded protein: CASSLVGLRANVLTF.

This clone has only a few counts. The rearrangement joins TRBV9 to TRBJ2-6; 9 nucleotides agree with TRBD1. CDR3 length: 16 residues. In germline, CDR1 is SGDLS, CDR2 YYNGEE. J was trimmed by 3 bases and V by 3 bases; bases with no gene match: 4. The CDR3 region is CASSARDRDGANVLTF. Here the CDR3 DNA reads TGTGCCAGCAGCGCCCGGGACAGGGATGGGGCCAACGTCCTGACTTTC. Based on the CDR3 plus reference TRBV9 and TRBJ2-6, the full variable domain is DSGVTQTPKHLITATGQRVTLRCSPRSGDLSVYWYQQSLDQGLQFLIQYYNGEERAKGNILERFSAQQFPDLHSELNLSSLELGDSALYFCASSARDRDGANVLTFGAGSRLTVL.

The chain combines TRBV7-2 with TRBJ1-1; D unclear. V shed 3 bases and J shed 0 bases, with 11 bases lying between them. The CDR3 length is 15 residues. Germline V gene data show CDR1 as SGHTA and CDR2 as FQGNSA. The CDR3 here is CASSFVDGLNTEAFF. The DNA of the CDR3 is TGTGCCAGCAGCTTCGTAGATGGTCTGAACACTGAAGCTTTCTTT.

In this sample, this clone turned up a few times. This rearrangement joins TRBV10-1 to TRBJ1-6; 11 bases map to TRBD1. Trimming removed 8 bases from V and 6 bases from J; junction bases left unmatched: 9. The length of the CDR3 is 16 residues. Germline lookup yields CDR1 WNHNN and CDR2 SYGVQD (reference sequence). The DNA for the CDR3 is TGCGCCAGCGCAAGCCTCGGGACAGGGGGTAATTCACCCCTCCACTTT. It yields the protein CASASLGTGGNSPLHF.

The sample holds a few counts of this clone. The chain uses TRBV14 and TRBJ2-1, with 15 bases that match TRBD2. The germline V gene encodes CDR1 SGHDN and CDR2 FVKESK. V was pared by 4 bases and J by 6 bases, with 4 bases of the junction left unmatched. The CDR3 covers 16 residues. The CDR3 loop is CASSPGLAGGFNEQFF. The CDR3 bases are TGTGCCAGCAGCCCGGGACTAGCGGGGGGCTTCAATGAGCAGTTCTTC.

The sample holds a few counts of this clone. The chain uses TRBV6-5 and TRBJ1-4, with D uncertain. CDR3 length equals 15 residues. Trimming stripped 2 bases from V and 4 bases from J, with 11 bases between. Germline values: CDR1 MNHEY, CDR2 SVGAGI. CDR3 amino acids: CASSYGSGYNEKLFF. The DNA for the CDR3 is TGTGCCAGCAGTTACGGTTCGGGGTATAATGAAAAACTGTTTTTT.

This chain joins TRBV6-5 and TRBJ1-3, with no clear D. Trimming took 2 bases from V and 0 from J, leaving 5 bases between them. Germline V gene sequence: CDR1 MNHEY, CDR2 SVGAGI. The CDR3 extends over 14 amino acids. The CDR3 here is CASSYAGSGNTIYF. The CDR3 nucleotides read TGTGCCAGCAGTTACGCGGGCTCTGGAAACACCATATATTTT.

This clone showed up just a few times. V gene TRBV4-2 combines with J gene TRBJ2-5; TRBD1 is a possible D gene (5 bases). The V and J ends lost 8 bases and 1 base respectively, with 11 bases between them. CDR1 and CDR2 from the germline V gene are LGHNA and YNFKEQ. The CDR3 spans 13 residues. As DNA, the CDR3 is TGTGCCAGCGCCGAGGACATCCAAGAGACCCAGTACTTC. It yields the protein CASAEDIQETQYF.

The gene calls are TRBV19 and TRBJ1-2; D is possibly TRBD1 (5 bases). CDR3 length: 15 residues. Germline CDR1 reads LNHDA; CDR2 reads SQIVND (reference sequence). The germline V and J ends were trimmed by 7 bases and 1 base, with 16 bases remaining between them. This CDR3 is CASTPSRAINYGYTF. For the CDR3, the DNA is TGTGCCAGTACCCCGAGCAGGGCAATTAACTATGGCTACACCTTC.

The CDR3 spells CASSSSAATGTDTQYF. CDR3 sequence (DNA): TGTGCCAGCAGCTCCTCCGCGGCAACCGGCACAGATACGCAGTATTTT. The chain links TRBV7-9 to TRBJ2-3; D ambiguous. CDR3 length: 16 amino acids. Germline CDR1 reads SEHNR; CDR2 reads FQNEAQ (reference sequence). The V gene lost 4 bases and the J gene lost 1 base, with 15 bases spanning the gap.

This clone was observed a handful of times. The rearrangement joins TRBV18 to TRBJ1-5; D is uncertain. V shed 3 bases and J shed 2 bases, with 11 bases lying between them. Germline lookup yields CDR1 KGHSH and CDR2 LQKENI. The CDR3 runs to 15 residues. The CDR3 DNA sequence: TGTGCCAGCTCACCGGGTCCCGCGGGCAATCAGCCCCAGCATTTT. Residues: CASSPGPAGNQPQHF.

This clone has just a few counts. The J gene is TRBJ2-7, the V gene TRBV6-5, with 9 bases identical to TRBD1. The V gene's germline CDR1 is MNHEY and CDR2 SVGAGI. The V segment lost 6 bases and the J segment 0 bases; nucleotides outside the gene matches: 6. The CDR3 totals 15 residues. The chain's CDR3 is CASRIDRGSSYEQYF. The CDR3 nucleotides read TGTGCCAGCAGAATCGACAGGGGGAGCTCCTACGAGCAGTACTTC.

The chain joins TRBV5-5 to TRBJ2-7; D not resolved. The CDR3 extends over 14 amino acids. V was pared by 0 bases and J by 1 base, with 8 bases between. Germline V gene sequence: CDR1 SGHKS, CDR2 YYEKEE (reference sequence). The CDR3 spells CASSLEGASYEQYF. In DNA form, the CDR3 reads TGTGCCAGCAGCTTGGAAGGAGCGTCCTACGAGCAGTACTTC.

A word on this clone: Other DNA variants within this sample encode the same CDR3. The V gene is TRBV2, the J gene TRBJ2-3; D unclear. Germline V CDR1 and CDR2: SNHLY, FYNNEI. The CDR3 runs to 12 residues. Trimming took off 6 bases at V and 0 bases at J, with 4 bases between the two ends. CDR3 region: CASSTSTDTQYF. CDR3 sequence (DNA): TGTGCCAGCAGCACTAGCACAGATACGCAGTATTTT.